One and the same sample provided the 8 T cell receptor beta chains below, sequenced in a study of blood T cell repertoires in COVID-19. Data came from immunoSEQ multiplex PCR; TCRdb stores just in-frame clones and leaves some out. Of about 160,000 clones in the sample, 84% were seen once. The sample comprised peripheral blood. The receptor source for this set is a man between 18 and 35 years old with active or convalescent COVID-19.

The J gene is TRBJ1-6, the V gene TRBV5-1; TRBD1 is a possible D gene (5 bases). CDR3 size: 13 residues. Per the germline V gene, CDR1 is SGHRS and CDR2 is YFSETQ. With 0 bases removed from V and 8 bases from J, the gap between germline ends came to 6 bases. For the CDR3, the DNA is TGCGCCAGCAGCTTGGAAGGGGATTCACCCCTCCACTTT. Protein: CASSLEGDSPLHF.

The chain joins TRBV20-1 to TRBJ1-2; tentatively, D is TRBD1 (6 bases). Germline V gene data show CDR1 as DFQATT and CDR2 as SNEGSKA (reference sequence). Between the trimmed V and J ends, which lost 3 bases and 8 bases, there was a span of 10 bases. There are 11 residues in the CDR3. The CDR3 DNA reads as TGCAGTGCTAGCAGGGGCGTAGGCTACACCTTC. Its translation is CSASRGVGYTF.

V is TRBV6-4 and J is TRBJ1-5, with unresolved D. V shed 3 bases and J shed 0 bases, with 6 bases lying between them. Per the germline V gene, CDR1 is MRHNA and CDR2 is SNTAGT. CDR3 length: 14 residues. CDR3 DNA sequence: TGTGCCAGCAGTGATAACTATAGCAATCAGCCCCAGCATTTT. Amino acid sequence: CASSDNYSNQPQHF.

This chain uses TRBV6-4 with TRBJ2-1, with TRBD2 matching 7 bases. Germline assignment: CDR1 MRHNA and CDR2 SNTAGT. CDR3 size: 17 residues. After removal of 5 bases from V and 6 bases from J, the junction contained 16 bases not matched to a gene. The CDR3 reads CASSRGSGSGAANEQFF. The CDR3 DNA sequence: TGTGCCAGCAGTCGAGGATCGGGGAGCGGGGCGGCCAATGAGCAGTTCTTC.

This sequence joins TRBV30 and TRBJ1-2; weak D call: TRBD1 (6 bases). V was shortened by 2 bases and J by 2 bases, with 9 bases between the two germline ends. The CDR3 length is 13 residues. Germline V gene lookup returns CDR1 GTSNPN and CDR2 SVGIG (reference sequence). This CDR3 is CAWSTGSNYGYTF. CDR3 sequence (DNA): TGTGCCTGGAGTACAGGGTCCAACTATGGCTACACCTTC. Filled out from reference TRBV30 and TRBJ1-2, the complete variable domain reads SQTIHQWPATLVQPVGSPLSLECTVEGTSNPNLYWYRQAAGRGLQLLFYSVGIGQISSEVPQNLSASRPQDRQFILSSKKLLLSDSGFYLCAWSTGSNYGYTFGSGTRLTVV.

The J gene is TRBJ2-5, the V gene TRBV5-4; a possible D gene is TRBD2 (6 bases). The V and J ends lost 4 bases and 3 bases respectively, with 10 bases between them. The CDR3 runs to 13 residues. Germline values: CDR1 SGHNT, CDR2 YYREEE (reference sequence). CDR3: CASSPREEETQYF. CDR3 sequence (DNA): TGTGCCAGCAGCCCCAGGGAGGAAGAGACCCAGTACTTC.

CDR3 loop: CASSPQGLHTGELFF. The CDR3, as DNA: TGTGCCAGCAGCCCGCAGGGGCTGCACACCGGGGAGCTGTTTTTT. The chain uses TRBV7-9 and TRBJ2-2; D is possibly TRBD1 (6 bases). CDR1 and CDR2 from the germline V gene are SEHNR and FQNEAQ (reference sequence). This CDR3 spans 15 amino acids. V lost 5 bases to trimming and J lost 3 bases, with 13 bases between them.

V and J are TRBV15 and TRBJ1-2; perhaps TRBD1 as D (5 bases). CDR1 is LNHNV and CDR2 is YYDKDF in the germline V gene (reference sequence). V lost 2 bases and J 3 bases, leaving 16 bases between the germline ends. This CDR3 has 16 amino acids. The CDR3 DNA reads as TGTGCCACCAGCAGACCCGGGAGCAGGGTCGACTATGGCTACACCTTC. It encodes CATSRPGSRVDYGYTF.